Each of the 4 T cell receptor beta chains below was sequenced from the same sample in a study of cytomegalovirus exposure and HLA in healthy donors. Amplification used 60 Vbeta primers and 13 Jbeta primers. The repertoire was sequenced with immunoSEQ multiplex PCR; TCRdb's copy has only in-frame clones and lacks some. The repertoire holds approximately 200,000 clones, with 60% to 85% as singletons. The specimen was PBMCs. All receptors derive from a woman under 30 in good health and CMV-seronegative.

J is TRBJ2-7 and V is TRBV11-2; TRBD2 is a possible D gene (5 bases). The CDR3 consists of 12 residues. V was cut by 5 bases and J by 0 bases, with 5 bases left in between. The V gene's germline CDR1 is SGHAT and CDR2 FQNNGV. The CDR3 DNA is TGTGCCAGCAGCCGGGACTCCTACGAGCAGTACTTC. This encodes CASSRDSYEQYF.

The chain couples TRBV5-4 to TRBJ1-2; TRBD1 agrees at 7 bases. CDR3 size: 14 residues. Trimming removed 4 bases from V and 6 bases from J; junction bases left unmatched: 9. Germline CDR1 SGHNT, CDR2 YYREEE (reference sequence). CDR3 region: CASSPTGVFNGYTF. In nucleotides, the CDR3 is TGTGCCAGCAGCCCAACAGGGGTGTTTAATGGCTACACCTTC.

DNA of the CDR3: TGTGCCAGCAAGAACAGCGGCCGCACAGATACGCAGTATTTT. Translated: CASKNSGRTDTQYF. The chain has TRBV5-4 and TRBJ2-3, with D maybe TRBD2 (5 bases). Looked up from germline, CDR1 is SGHNT and CDR2 is YYREEE (reference sequence). V gave up 6 bases and J gave up 1 base, with 12 bases separating them. The CDR3 sequence is 14 residues long.

This chain uses TRBV5-6 with TRBJ1-1; maybe TRBD1 (5 bases). The germline gives CDR1 SGHDT, CDR2 YYEEEE. Trimming stripped 0 bases from V and 4 bases from J, with 7 bases between. The CDR3 contains 13 residues. In DNA form, the CDR3 reads TGTGCCAGCAGCTTGGTGCAGGGCACTGAAGCTTTCTTT. Translated: CASSLVQGTEAFF. The full variable domain, completed using reference TRBV5-6 and TRBJ1-1, is DAGVTQSPTHLIKTRGQQVTLRCSPKSGHDTVSWYQQALGQGPQFIFQYYEEEERQRGNFPDRFSGHQFPNYSSELNVNALLLGDSALYLCASSLVQGTEAFFGQGTRLTVV.